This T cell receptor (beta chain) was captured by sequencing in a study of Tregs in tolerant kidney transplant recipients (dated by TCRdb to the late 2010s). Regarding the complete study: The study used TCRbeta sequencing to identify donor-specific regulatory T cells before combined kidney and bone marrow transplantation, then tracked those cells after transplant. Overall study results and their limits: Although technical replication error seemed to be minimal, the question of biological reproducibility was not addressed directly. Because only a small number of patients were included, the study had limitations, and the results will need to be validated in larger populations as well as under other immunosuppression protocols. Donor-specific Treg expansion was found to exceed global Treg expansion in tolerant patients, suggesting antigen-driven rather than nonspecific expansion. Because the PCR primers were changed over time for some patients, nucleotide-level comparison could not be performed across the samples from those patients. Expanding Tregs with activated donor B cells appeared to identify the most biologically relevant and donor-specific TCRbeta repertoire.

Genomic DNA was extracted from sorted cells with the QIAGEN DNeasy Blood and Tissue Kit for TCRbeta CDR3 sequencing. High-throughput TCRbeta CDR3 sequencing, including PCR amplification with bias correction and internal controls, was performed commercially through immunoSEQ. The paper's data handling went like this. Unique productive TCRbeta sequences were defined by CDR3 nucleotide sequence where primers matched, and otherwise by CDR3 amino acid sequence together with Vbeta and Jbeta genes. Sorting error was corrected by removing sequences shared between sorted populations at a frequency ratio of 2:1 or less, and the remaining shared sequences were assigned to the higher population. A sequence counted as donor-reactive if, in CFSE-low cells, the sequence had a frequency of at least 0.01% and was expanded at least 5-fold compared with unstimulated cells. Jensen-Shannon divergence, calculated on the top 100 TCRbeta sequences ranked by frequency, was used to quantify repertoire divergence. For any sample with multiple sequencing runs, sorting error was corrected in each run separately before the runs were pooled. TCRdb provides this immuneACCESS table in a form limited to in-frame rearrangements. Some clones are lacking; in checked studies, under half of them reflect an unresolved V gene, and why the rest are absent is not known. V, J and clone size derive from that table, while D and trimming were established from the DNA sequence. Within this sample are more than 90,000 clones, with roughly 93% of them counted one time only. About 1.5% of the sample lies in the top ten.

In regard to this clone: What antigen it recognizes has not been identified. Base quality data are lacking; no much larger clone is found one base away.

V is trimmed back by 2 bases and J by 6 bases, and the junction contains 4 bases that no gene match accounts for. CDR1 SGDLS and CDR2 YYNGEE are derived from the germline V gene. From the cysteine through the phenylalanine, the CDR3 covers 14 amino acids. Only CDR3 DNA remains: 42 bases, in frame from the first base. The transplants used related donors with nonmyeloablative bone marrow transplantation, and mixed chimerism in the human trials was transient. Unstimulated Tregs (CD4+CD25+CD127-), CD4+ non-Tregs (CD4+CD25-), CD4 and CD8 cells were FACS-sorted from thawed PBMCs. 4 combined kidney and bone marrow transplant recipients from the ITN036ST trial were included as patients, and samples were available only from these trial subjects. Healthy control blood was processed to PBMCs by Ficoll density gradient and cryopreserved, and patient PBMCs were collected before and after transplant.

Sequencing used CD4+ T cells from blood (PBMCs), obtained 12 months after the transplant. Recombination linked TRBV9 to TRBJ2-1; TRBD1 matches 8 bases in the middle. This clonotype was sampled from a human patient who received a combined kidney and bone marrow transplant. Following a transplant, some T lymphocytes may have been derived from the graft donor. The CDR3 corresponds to CASSVTGASNEQFF. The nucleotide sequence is TGTGCCAGCAGCGTGACAGGGGCAAGCAATGAGCAGTTCTTC.